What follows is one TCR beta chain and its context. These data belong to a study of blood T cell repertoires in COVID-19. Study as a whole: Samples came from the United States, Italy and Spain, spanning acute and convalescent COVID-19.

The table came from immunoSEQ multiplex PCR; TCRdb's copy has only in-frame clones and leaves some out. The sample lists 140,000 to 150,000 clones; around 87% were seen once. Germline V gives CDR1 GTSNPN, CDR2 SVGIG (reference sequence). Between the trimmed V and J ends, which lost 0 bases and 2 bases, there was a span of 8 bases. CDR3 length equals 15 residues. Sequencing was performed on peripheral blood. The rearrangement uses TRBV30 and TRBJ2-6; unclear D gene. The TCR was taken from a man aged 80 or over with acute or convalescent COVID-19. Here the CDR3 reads CAWSVGLPGANVLTF. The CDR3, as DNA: TGTGCCTGGAGTGTTGGGCTACCTGGGGCCAACGTCCTGACTTTC.